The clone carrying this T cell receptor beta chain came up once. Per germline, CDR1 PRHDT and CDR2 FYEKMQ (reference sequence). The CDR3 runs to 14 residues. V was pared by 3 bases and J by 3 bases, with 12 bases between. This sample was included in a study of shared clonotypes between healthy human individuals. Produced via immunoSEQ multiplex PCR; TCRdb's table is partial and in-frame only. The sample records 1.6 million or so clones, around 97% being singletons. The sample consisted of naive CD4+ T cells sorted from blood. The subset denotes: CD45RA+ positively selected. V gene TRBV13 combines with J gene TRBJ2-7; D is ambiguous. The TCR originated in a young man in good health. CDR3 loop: CASSFKGLNYEQYF. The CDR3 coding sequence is TGTGCCAGCAGCTTCAAAGGGCTGAACTACGAGCAGTACTTC.